This T cell receptor (beta chain) was recorded in a study of blood T cells in healthy people across ages. Study results and limitations: Compared with aged donors, long-lived donors showed fewer expanded clones, suggesting selection.

This clonotype was seen many times. The antigen is undetermined. A sample-barcoded 5' primer and a J-beta primer mix were used in a second PCR of roughly 6 to 11 cycles. Researchers report that a template-switch adaptor with 12 random nucleotides tagged each cDNA molecule. TCRdb reanalysed the 5' RACE reads using MiXCR and keeps one entry per CDR3 protein. Of hundreds of thousands of distinct CDR3 sequences in the sample, 35% to 45% were seen once. V shed 5 bases and J shed 0 bases, with 20 bases lying between them. CDR1 MNHEY and CDR2 SMNVEV come from the germline V gene (reference sequence). This CDR3 is 19 amino acids long.

The chain is built from TRBV27 and TRBJ2-6; D might be TRBD1 or TRBD2, each matching 5 bases. Sequenced: blood. The clonotype was recovered from a woman aged 60-70 years in good health. CDR3 protein: CASSLRAVGALSGANVLTF. The CDR3 bases are TGTGCCAGCAGTCTTCGGGCCGTCGGGGCACTCTCTGGGGCCAACGTCCTGACTTTC.